This T cell receptor beta chain was documented in a study of T cell clones after liver transplantation. Study information: Pre-transplant mixed lymphocyte reactions yielded third-party-reactive TCRbeta sequences as comparators for graft-donor-reactive sequences.

TCRbeta sequences of proliferating CFSE-low MLR cells were labeled alloreactive. TCRdb's table, derived via immunoSEQ multiplex PCR, lists solely in-frame clones and lacks some. This sample has some 600 clones; about two fifths occur once, and the top ten carry roughly half. Of note for this clone: The antigen is not known.

The study, taken as a whole, reports: Graft donor-reactive T cells possibly entered the graft instead of undergoing deletion. A larger donor-reactive than third-party decline suggested partial antigen-specific deletion.

V was cut by 0 bases and J by 0 bases, with 13 bases left in between. CDR1 and CDR2 from the germline V gene are SGHKS and YYEKEE (reference sequence). The CDR3 is 17 residues long. This clonotype originated in a human patient who received a liver transplant. Some T cells may be supplied by the graft donor. The sample consisted of CD8+ T cells from cultured PBMCs. The chain employs TRBV5-5 and TRBJ1-3, with D perhaps matching TRBD1 (5 bases). The CDR3 region is CASSLGPQGYSGNTIYF. CDR3 DNA: TGTGCCAGCAGCTTGGGCCCTCAGGGCTACTCTGGAAACACCATATATTTT. Supplemented by reference TRBV5-5 and TRBJ1-3, the full variable domain reads DAGVTQSPTHLIKTRGQQVTLRCSPISGHKSVSWYQQVLGQGPQFIFQYYEKEERGRGNFPDRFSARQFPNYSSELNVNALLLGDSALYLCASSLGPQGYSGNTIYFGEGSWLTVV.